Listed below are T cell receptor beta chains from one sample, sequenced in a study of cytomegalovirus exposure and HLA in healthy donors. Profiled with immunoSEQ multiplex PCR; TCRdb holds only in-frame clones, not every one. Of roughly 100,000 clones listed, more than 65% are singletons. Material: PBMCs. All receptors derive from a man between 40 and 49 years old in good health and CMV-seropositive. The CDR3 runs from the conserved cysteine through the conserved F or W.

J,V,CDR3
TRBJ1-2,TRBV2,CASRNRGLEGYTF
TRBJ2-3,TRBV4-3,CASSQGRLAGSTDTQYF
TRBJ1-5,TRBV28,CATESSGNQPQHF
TRBJ2-3,TRBV6-1,CASSEQGGDTQYF
TRBJ2-3,TRBV11-2,CASSFGPRSTDTQYF
TRBJ2-4,TRBV13,CASSFPGGTKNIQYF
TRBJ2-3,TRBV18,CASSPLTGLPDTQYF
TRBJ2-4,TRBV15,CATSRASGPYPGSQYF
TRBJ1-3,TRBV28,CASSGRGTGNTIYF
TRBJ2-3,TRBV2,CASSATSGRDTQYF
TRBJ2-1,TRBV2,CASSADSNNEQFF
TRBJ2-7,TRBV6-1,CASSDLYEQYF
TRBJ2-1,TRBV7-9,CASSLTSGYNEQFF
TRBJ2-2,TRBV27,CASTGPNTGELFF
TRBJ1-1,TRBV5-1,CASSPNPGRTEAFF
.,TRBV7-8,CASSLFFHEQYF
TRBJ1-5,TRBV7-2,CASSPTRDRENQPQHF
TRBJ2-7,TRBV9,CASSLGLAGGQEQYF
TRBJ1-2,TRBV28,CASSYRDRANYGYTF
TRBJ2-7,TRBV6-1,CASSAGTGGYEQYF